Reported below is one TCR beta chain. There is no known antigen for this receptor. It has no much larger one-base neighbor in the sample; base qualities were not kept. This specimen comes from a study of cytomegalovirus exposure and HLA in healthy donors (dated by TCRdb to the late 2010s). For context, the study as a whole: An earlier analysis of 587 of the donors reported 276 Gb of sequence data and some 110 million unique TCR beta sequences obtained from around 180 million T cells. About 300 gigabases of sequencing data and 70 million to 100 million unique TCR sequences were included in an early release covering 550 to 650 HLA-typed donors. Among the roughly 400 genotyped donors, around 81% belonged to the genetic ancestry cluster associated with self-reported Caucasian donors. The study aimed to test whether cataloging public T cell receptors could reveal signatures of past pathogen exposure. Using immunosequencing, the study profiled T cell repertoires from 640 or so subjects and related those repertoires to cytomegalovirus serostatus. Besides the first cohort of hundreds of subjects, a separate validation cohort made up of 120 different subjects was used. The study combined high-throughput TCR immunosequencing, statistical association of individual TCRs with disease status, and machine learning to predict cytomegalovirus infection status. A later analysis re-examined previously published TCR beta repertoires from 600 to 700 donors and added high-resolution HLA genotyping to investigate patterns of TCR occurrence. Rather than using new phenotypic data, the later analysis identified candidate immune exposures from TCR beta sequences and from how often those sequences occurred across donors. To decide whether each TCR beta V gene segment behaved as functional or pseudogenic, an earlier analysis of nearly 600 of the donors relied on high-throughput TCR beta sequencing. Donor age, sex, ethnicity and CMV serostatus were collected together with the repertoire data. Genome-wide SNP genotypes for about 55% of the roughly 670 donors were used in a later genetic analysis, which treated that subset as a discovery cohort. All discovery cohort repertoires had been generated on a single sequencing platform. HLA typing covered class I and class II loci at four-digit resolution. The number of typed donors differed by locus: roughly 620-630 for A, B, C, DRB1 and DQB1; some 540 for DQA1; 606 for DPA1; and 400 to 480 for DPB1. Roughly 5 DR-DQ haplotypes were handled as single units for association and clustering because linkage in the cohort was strong. Among some 400 genotyped donors of the cohort, an average of around 240,000 unique TCR beta nucleotide sequences were sequenced per donor, around 20% of them non-productive.

In total, more than 500 healthy bone marrow donors made up the cohort. All cohort members were sampled while nominally healthy, although unrecorded immune exposures were likely present. The donor was CMV seronegative and belonged to the group of approximately 320 seronegative cohort members. A peripheral blood sample was provided by each donor, and peripheral blood mononuclear cells were used for TCR beta sequencing. Genomic DNA was extracted from the blood cell samples with the Qiagen DNeasy Blood Extraction Kit. The V and J ends are trimmed by 6 bases and 8 bases, leaving 13 bases between them. Based on the germline V gene, the CDR1 and CDR2 sequences are SNHLY and FYNNEI. Its CDR3 holds 12 amino acids, cysteine through phenylalanine. Only CDR3 DNA is held: 36 bases, read in frame from base 1. Library generation was performed with the immunoSEQ multiplex PCR assay. The multiplex PCR relied on a mix of 60 forward primers for TCR Vbeta segments and 13 reverse primers for TCR Jbeta segments. The CDR3 region of rearranged TCR beta genes was amplified from genomic DNA by a multiplex PCR assay. Amplified TCR beta libraries were sequenced as 87-base-pair reads on the Illumina HiSeq System. The original methods were these. A later analysis counted around 72 million unique TCR beta chains across the approximately 700 repertoires, and approximately 11 million of these chains were shared by at least two donors. To remove PCR and sequencing errors, raw reads were error-corrected and collapsed into unique sequences using a nearest-neighbor algorithm that merged closely related sequences. V, D and J gene segments were assigned by aligning CDR3 sequences to IMGT reference sequences. For a sequence to be retained, a match of at least six nucleotides was required to both a V gene segment and a J gene segment. Rearrangements were called productive when the CDR3 lacked stop codons and stayed in frame with V and J; all others were non-productive. CDR3 was defined by IMGT convention, running from the second conserved V-encoded cysteine to the conserved J-encoded phenylalanine. Sequences without an unambiguous match to a single V gene segment were excluded from the earlier analysis of over 500 of the donors. An earlier analysis of several hundred of the donors called V segments functional above 56.7% productive rearrangements and segregating when the between-donor standard deviation exceeded 5%. A statistical classification framework was built for diagnosing cytomegalovirus status from the catalog of TCR beta chain sequences. V and J gene assignment, in a later analysis, came from comparing TCR nucleotide sequences with IMGT/GENE-DB human TR gene sequences. In a later analysis, CDR3 sequences and most-parsimonious VDJ recombination scenarios were assigned using the TCRdist pipeline. In a later analysis, every TCR beta chain was defined by the combination of its CDR3 amino acid sequence and its V-gene family, and reads without a unique V-gene family were dropped. As a way to deal with suspected cross-contamination and a sequencing artifact, a later analysis dropped more than 500 nucleotide sequences that were highly shared and had low generation probability. In a later analysis, a clonal expansion index was calculated for each public chain from normalized within-repertoire ranks of inferred template counts. In a later analysis, generation probabilities were computed with a VDJ recombination model fitted to out-of-frame rearrangements, and the resulting probabilities were checked against IGoR. In a later analysis, hypergeometric tests were used to score TCR-TCR, TCR-HLA and TCR-CMV co-occurrence, with a repertoire-size bias correction applied to TCR pairs. False discovery rates were estimated in a later analysis by permuting HLA or CMV assignments 20 times. In a later analysis, co-occurring TCRs were grouped using DBSCAN, with TCRdist sequence similarity added in when clustering inside HLA-allele-positive subsets. Repertoires with fewer than 30,000 or more than 120,000 public chains were left out of co-occurrence clustering, as were several repertoires with anomalous nucleotide sharing. TCRdb mirrors the immuneACCESS table, restricted to in-frame sequences. Some clones are absent from its copies; in checked studies, under half trace to an unresolved V gene, and the reason for the others is unknown. From that table come the V and J calls and clone size; the DNA was used to work out D and trimming. This sample lists around 200,000 clones; less than 90% were detected once. The top ten clonotypes cover approximately 0.31% of the sample.

The paper as a whole reports these results and caveats: In a later analysis, over 15,000 TCR beta sequences were associated with specific HLA alleles at a false discovery rate of 0.05. Some IMGT-functional V segments, including TRBV6-2 and TRBV6-3, could not be distinguished by the 87-base-pair reads and were therefore excluded. The classifier was reported to diagnose cytomegalovirus status with high specificity and sensitivity in both the original cohort and the validation cohort. Broadly in line with IMGT annotations, most TCR beta V segments showed up in productive rearrangements about 90% or about 30% of the time in an earlier analysis of several hundred of the donors. According to a later genetic analysis, donors in an Asian-associated ancestry cluster had fewer N-insertions in productive TCRs than the roughly 660-donor mean. In a later genetic analysis, a missense DCLRE1C variant was associated with V-gene and J-gene trimming of TCR beta chains, and the association was replicated in an independent cohort. The study gave a list of 150 to 200 TCR beta chains associated with cytomegalovirus. CMV serostatus was the only immune exposure information available for the cohort. A later analysis found that TCR association rates varied across HLA loci, with DRB1 alleles showing the most associated TCRs and HLA-C alleles the fewest. Sequencing depth was assumed to be roughly uniform across donors in the presence/absence analyses, though that assumption may not hold. This cohort had only TCR beta chains sequenced, and the lack of alpha or paired-chain data limited which features could be detected. A few of the identified cytomegalovirus-associated TCR beta chains were confirmed in vitro to be specific for cytomegalovirus antigens. A cluster of highly shared sequence variants was judged likely to be a technical artifact of the sequencing pipeline. Linkage disequilibrium might explain the correlated functional status among segregating V segments, but an unknown experimental factor could not be excluded. In a later analysis, HLA-associated TCR beta chains showed more clonal expansion and lower generation probabilities than non-associated chains that were equally common. A further reported finding was that TCR beta sequences accurately predicted the HLA-A and HLA-B alleles for most subjects in the first cohort. A later analysis found that most CMV-associated TCR beta chains appeared HLA-restricted, with HLA associations seemingly driven largely by CMV exposure. Most TCR sequences were observed very rarely across donors, whereas some public TCRs were present in many individuals. The authors suggested that the approach could potentially be generalized to other disease states and immunological phenotypes. When HLA alleles, especially DR and DQ, strongly co-occurred, TCR associations were difficult to assign to individual alleles. A later analysis reported that several top co-occurrence clusters appeared linked to parvovirus B19, influenza, CMV and Epstein-Barr virus. The earlier analysis of approximately 540 of the donors excluded roughly 17 rarely observed V segments, including chromosome 9 orphons, because counts were too low. HLA typing was unavailable for some donors at each locus, so association tests used only the typed subset.

The sequencing input was PBMCs. The chain uses TRBV2 and TRBJ1-2; too little of a D gene remains to name it. This receptor was identified in a woman in her thirties in good health and CMV-seronegative. This receptor carries the CDR3 CASSLSNRGYTF. Read as DNA, the sequence is TGTGCCAGCAGCCTTTCTAATCGCGGCTACACCTTC.